The 8 T cell receptor delta chains presented below share a single source sample, sequenced in a study of gamma-delta T cells after stem cell transplantation. TCRdb reanalysed the RT-PCR reads with CATT. The sample shows just over 15,000 delta-chain clones, just under 9.5% of them seen only once. The sequencing input was gamma-delta T cells. The receptors come from a human donor. It is not recorded whose cells these are; they may come from a transplant donor.

Notes on this clone: The protein in TCRdb stems from a much larger clone and differs at residue 8 from this DNA's translation, likely a read error; here the protein is translated from the DNA. Other DNA sequences in the sample encode the same CDR3. The chain combines TRDV2 with TRDJ1, with D possibly being TRDD3 (5 bases). The germline V and J ends were trimmed by 2 bases and 0 bases, with 21 bases remaining between them. CDR3 length equals 18 residues. Germline V CDR1 and CDR2: GEAIGNYY, EKD. The CDR3 sequence is CACDRGGGTRSYTDKLIF. The CDR3 bases are TGTGCCTGTGACAGAGGGGGGGGTACTCGATCTTACACCGATAAACTCATCTTT.

Worth noting for this clone: TCRdb's listed protein matches a much larger clone and diverges from this DNA's translation at residues 6 and 12, likely through a read error; the protein shown comes from the DNA. The chain couples TRDV2 to TRDJ1, with 9 bases matching TRDD3. The V gene end was trimmed by 3 bases and the J gene end by 11 bases; junction bases not matched to a gene: 15. This CDR3 region has 15 residues. CDR1 and CDR2 (germline): GEAIGNYY, EKD. The CDR3 reads CACDPLLGDARNLIF. The CDR3, as DNA: TGTGCCTGTGACCCTCTCCTGGGGGATGCCCGTAACCTCATCTTT.

A few counts support this clone. This chain joins TRDV2 and TRDJ1; a weak D match, TRDD3 (5 bases). In germline, CDR1 is GEAIGNYY, CDR2 EKD. This CDR3 is 22 amino acids long. The V and J ends lost 3 bases and 0 bases respectively, with 34 bases between them. The CDR3 bases are TGTGCCTGTGACCCCATATATACAACCAGGGACGGACGGGGGGTAGACACCGATAAACTCATCTTT. Translation gives CACDPIYTTRDGRGVDTDKLIF.

V usage is TRDV2 and J usage is TRDJ1; 12 bases are shared with TRDD3. CDR1 is GEAIGNYY, CDR2 EKD, per germline. The CDR3 runs 16 residues. V was pared by 4 bases and J by 6 bases, with 11 bases of the junction left unmatched. The CDR3 sequence: CACEFLGDTLTYKLIF. The CDR3, as DNA: TGTGCCTGTGAATTTCTGGGGGATACGCTTACCTATAAACTCATCTTT.

This clone was seen a handful of times. With a far larger clone one base away, a read error is the likely cause. Other nucleotide sequences in the sample specify the same CDR3. The chain joins TRDV2 to TRDJ1; TRDD3 agrees at 7 bases. The CDR3 covers 21 residues. From germline, CDR1 is GEAIGNYY and CDR2 EKD. CDR3 in DNA: TGTGCCTGTGACACCCTCAATCTCGTACTGGGGACTAGATCGTACACCGACAAACTCATCTTT. It yields the protein CACDTLNLVLGTRSYTDKLIF.

Of note for this clone: The same CDR3 also results from other DNA sequences found in this sample. The V call is TRDV2, the J call TRDJ1; the match to TRDD2 covers 8 bases. CDR1 is GEAIGNYY, CDR2 EKD, per germline. The CDR3 is 22 residues long. The trim removed 0 bases at V and 10 bases at J, leaving 33 bases unmatched. Here the CDR3 DNA reads TGTGCCTGTGACACCGGCCATCTTCCTACGTCTCCTGGGCTCACTACGCGCTATACACTCATCTTT. It specifies CACDTGHLPTSPGLTTRYTLIF.

Notes on this clone: One junction end disagrees with the germline gene, perhaps due to a read error. V and J are TRDV2 and TRDJ1; possibly TRDD2 for D (5 bases). There are 16 residues in the CDR3. Germline V gives CDR1 GEAIGNYY, CDR2 EKD. CDR3 bases: TGTGCCTGTGACACCCCTTCGAATTCTTACACCGATAAACTGATCTTT. It yields the protein CACDTPSNSYTDKLIF.

A word on this clone: The TCRdb protein comes from a much larger clone and disagrees with this DNA's translation at residues 6 and 13, likely due to a read error; the protein given here is derived from the DNA. The DNA for the CDR3 is TGTGCTCTGCCAGGGGGCGGCCCCCTGCCGACCATGGTGGATCCCATCGAGACCGATAAACTCATCTTT. This sequence encodes CALPGGGPLPTMVDPIETDKLIF. The V and J genes are TRDV1 and TRDJ1; maybe TRDD3 (5 bases). This CDR3 is built from 23 residues. V was pared by 9 bases and J by 2 bases, with 43 bases between. The germline CDR1 and CDR2 sequences are TSWWSYY and QGS.